This T cell receptor (beta chain) was documented in a study of blood T cells in healthy people across ages. Germline-derived CDR1 and CDR2 are SGHTA and FQGNSA. V lost 9 bases, J lost 9 bases, and 6 bases stayed unmatched. The CDR3 covers 13 residues. Alongside a J-beta primer mix, a sample-barcoded 5' primer served in a second PCR lasting about 7 to 12 cycles. Each of the cDNA molecules was tagged by a template-switch adaptor with 12 random nucleotides. Paired-end reads containing CDR3 totaled no fewer than 2.5 million for each sample. In TCRdb, the 5' RACE reads were re-called with MiXCR into one record per CDR3 protein. The sample shows hundreds of thousands of distinct CDR3 sequences, 25% to 35% of them seen only once. Extractions gave at least 5 micrograms of total RNA per sample.

Sample: blood. The clonotype was recovered from a woman of 80 years or more in good health. The V call is TRBV7-2, the J call TRBJ2-2; 11 bases fit TRBD1. Written as DNA, the CDR3 is TGTGCCAGTGGACAGGGGGCTATCCGGGAGCTGTTTTTT. Translating it yields CASGQGAIRELFF.